This TCR beta chain stems from a study of metastatic and nonmetastatic thyroid tumors. At the level of the study: Samples came from malignant and benign thyroid patients, and repertoires were compared across blood and tumor or nodule tissue.

Not a single patient had been given any form of treatment at any point before undergoing thyroid surgery. In the original analysis: Construction of a distant-metastasis classifier for papillary thyroid cancer relied on CDR3 differences across clinicopathological groups. MiXCR re-clonotyped the PCR reads for TCRdb. TCRdb, not the authors, supplied the V and J calls. Of under 25,000 clones detected, 22% appear once; the ten largest clones hold about 8.1%. The CDR3 runs 15 residues. Germline lookup yields CDR1 MNHNS and CDR2 SASEGT. J was trimmed by 4 bases and V by 5 bases; bases with no gene match: 6. By share, this clone counts as medium-sized.

The clonotype comes from a female donor with papillary thyroid cancer or a benign thyroid nodule (not recorded which). Some clones in this sample may be carry-over from other donors' samples. The chain has TRBV6-1 and TRBJ1-4; 8 bases are shared with TRBD1. The material sequenced was adjacent normal tissue. The CDR3 spells CASSLQGGINEKLFF. The CDR3 DNA reads as TGTGCCAGCAGTTTACAGGGGGGAATTAATGAAAAACTGTTTTTT.